This TCR beta chain was obtained from a study of T-cell reconstitution after alpha-beta-depleted transplantation in children. Unique molecular identifiers were incorporated into the prepared TCRbeta library. One entry per CDR3 protein results from TCRdb running MiXCR on the PCR reads. The sample contains about 600,000 distinct CDR3 sequences, more than 9% of which appear only once. This clonotype was seen many times. In germline, CDR1 is SQVTM, CDR2 ANQGSEA. The CDR3 extends over 13 amino acids. V dropped 4 bases and J dropped 4 bases, with 13 bases sitting between them. The receptor comes from a human donor who donated a stem cell graft to a child with acute myeloid leukemia. The starting material was PBMCs from the stem cell graft donor, obtained from the stem cell graft. The gene calls are TRBV29-1 and TRBJ2-5; D could derive from TRBD1 or TRBD2 (5 bases each). CDR3 coding DNA: TGCAGCGTTGGAGGGGACGCCTTAGAGACCCAGTACTTC. Amino acids: CSVGGDALETQYF. The entire variable domain, with the rest obtained from reference TRBV29-1 and TRBJ2-5, is as follows: SAVISQKPSRDICQRGTSLTIQCQVDSQVTMMFWYRQQPGQSLTLIATANQGSEATYESGFVIDKFPISRPNLTFSTLTVSNMSPEDSSIYLCSVGGDALETQYFGPGTRLLVL.